This T cell receptor (beta chain) stems from a study of beta chain features in type 1 diabetes. Study-level background: Cell yields, gender and age were comparable in patients and healthy donors.

One heparinised draw of blood, averaging about 116 mL, came from each donor. Germline assignment: CDR1 MNHEY and CDR2 SMNVEV (reference sequence). V dropped 7 bases and J dropped 8 bases, with 19 bases sitting between them. This CDR3 has 14 residues. cDNA synthesis used the whole RNA isolate, giving expressed TCRB sequences. Generated by immunoSEQ multiplex PCR, the TCRdb table keeps only in-frame clones and is missing some. The data show 240,000 or so clones, 68% seen once. This sequence was found in a man aged 25 to 45 in good health. Input material: naive CD4+ T cells from blood. The chain recombines TRBV27 with TRBJ2-3; D gene ambiguous. This CDR3 reads CASTPGLPVGTQYF. CDR3 DNA sequence: TGTGCCAGCACCCCTGGCCTCCCGGTTGGTACGCAGTATTTT.